This T cell receptor beta chain is from a study of Graves' ophthalmopathy and Graves' hyperthyroidism listed by TCRdb under 2018. Looking at the study overall: Peripheral blood was collected at initial diagnosis, prior to any treatment. The roughly 100 discovery patients were randomly divided into training and test sets at a 7:3 ratio. Once sampling was done, hyperthyroidism patients were given methimazole at a starting dose of 30 mg daily, while ophthalmopathy patients were given high-dose intravenous methylprednisolone. In total, 135 blood samples were TCR-sequenced: approximately 42 ophthalmopathy, around 75 hyperthyroidism and approximately 17 hyperthyroidism-to-ophthalmopathy patients. T-cell repertoires of thyroid tissue and blood were compared in several hyperthyroidism patients. The study used TCR beta repertoire signatures to distinguish Graves' ophthalmopathy from Graves' hyperthyroidism and to predict progression to ophthalmopathy. A discovery set of 95 to 100 patients (43 ophthalmopathy, just over 55 stable hyperthyroidism) was enrolled to explore V-J signatures distinguishing ophthalmopathy from hyperthyroidism. An independent validation cohort comprised under 20 hyperthyroidism patients and 15 to 17 patients who later progressed from hyperthyroidism to ophthalmopathy.

Hyperthyroidism was considered stable if no progression to ophthalmopathy occurred within 18 months of follow-up. Hyperthyroidism patients were newly diagnosed, with disease duration under 2 months, and aged 18 to 65 years. Patients with other autoimmune diseases, uncontrolled infections, pregnancy or lactation were excluded from the study. Clinical symptoms, serum thyroxine, TRAb, thyroid ultrasound and orbital computed tomography were used for diagnosis. Using Ficoll-Paque density gradient centrifugation, PBMCs were isolated from 10 ml of fresh peripheral blood. Trizol reagent was used to extract the total RNA, and its quality was then checked on an Agilent 2100 Bioanalyzer. Results the study describes overall, beyond this receptor: Most expanded thyroid clonotypes with frequency above 0.001 were also detected in blood, suggesting blood repertoires may reflect the thyroid immune response. Ophthalmopathy was separated from stable hyperthyroidism by the 13-signature model with roughly 88% sensitivity and about 81% specificity in cross-validation and with 80%/75% in the test set. Sample size was not predetermined statistically, and investigators were not blinded to group allocation. In validation, the model predicted ophthalmopathy progression with about 70% sensitivity and 72.22% specificity; more than ten predicted patients were CT-confirmed with GO in a median of approximately 6.5 months.

From a lookup of the germline V gene, CDR1 and CDR2 are SGHVS and FQNEAQ. The CDR3 spans 15 residues, from the cysteine through the phenylalanine. Only CDR3 DNA remains: 45 bases, in frame from the first base. Deletion took 0 bases off V and 3 bases off J, with a span of 9 bases between the germline ends. This clonotype has a count of ten or more. This clone's antigen is unknown. Base qualities were left out, and no much larger clone turns up one base away. For repertoire sequencing, TCR beta CDR3 regions were amplified from RNA transcripts. A first-round RT-PCR used HTBI primers with the Qiagen OneStep RT-PCR kit, followed by a second-round multiplex PCR, size selection and purification. Sequencing of the libraries was carried out on an Illumina HiSeq2000 in paired-end mode with 100 bp reads. The authors' analysis ran thus. SOAPnuke was used for read processing, and reads with adapters, uncalled bases, a mean Phred below 15, or no exact constant-primer or identifier match were discarded. COPE v1.2.5 was used to merge the high-quality paired reads. Each unique nucleotide sequence was treated as a clonotype, and MiTCR v1.1 was used to align the clonotypes to the IMGT TRB V, D and J references. Only V-J combinations with frequency above 0.0001 were analysed, covering more than 99% of repertoires. For each V-J combination, a TCR clonal expansion and chaos score was defined as F50 clonal expansion divided by the chaos observed in the TCRdist matrix. Welch's t-statistics and random forest were used to narrow the features down to more than 10 V-J combinations, which were then fed into a naive Bayes classifier. The similarity between thyroid and blood repertoires was quantified using the Morisita-Horn index. Using fastp trimming at Q25 and MiXCR clonotype assembly, TCRdb reanalyzed the public sequencing data and kept in-frame beta chains. Records with the same CDR3 protein are collapsed into one entry carrying the most frequent genes and DNA. The V and J calls come from TCRdb's annotation, not from the publication. A total of hundreds of thousands of distinct CDR3 sequences appear in this sample, 22% of them only once. The top ten clonotypes cover more than 5.5% of the sample.

The V gene is TRBV7-8 and the J gene is TRBJ1-3, with the D gene not confidently named. The clonotype originates from a woman between 18 and 29 years old with stable Graves' hyperthyroidism. Some clones in this sample may be carry-over from other donors' samples. Donor details come from another sample of the same person, matched by shared clones. Sequenced sample: peripheral blood. At the DNA level, the sequence is TGTGCCAGCAGCTTAGCGGAGGAGTTTGGAAACACCATATATTTT. This sequence encodes CASSLAEEFGNTIYF.